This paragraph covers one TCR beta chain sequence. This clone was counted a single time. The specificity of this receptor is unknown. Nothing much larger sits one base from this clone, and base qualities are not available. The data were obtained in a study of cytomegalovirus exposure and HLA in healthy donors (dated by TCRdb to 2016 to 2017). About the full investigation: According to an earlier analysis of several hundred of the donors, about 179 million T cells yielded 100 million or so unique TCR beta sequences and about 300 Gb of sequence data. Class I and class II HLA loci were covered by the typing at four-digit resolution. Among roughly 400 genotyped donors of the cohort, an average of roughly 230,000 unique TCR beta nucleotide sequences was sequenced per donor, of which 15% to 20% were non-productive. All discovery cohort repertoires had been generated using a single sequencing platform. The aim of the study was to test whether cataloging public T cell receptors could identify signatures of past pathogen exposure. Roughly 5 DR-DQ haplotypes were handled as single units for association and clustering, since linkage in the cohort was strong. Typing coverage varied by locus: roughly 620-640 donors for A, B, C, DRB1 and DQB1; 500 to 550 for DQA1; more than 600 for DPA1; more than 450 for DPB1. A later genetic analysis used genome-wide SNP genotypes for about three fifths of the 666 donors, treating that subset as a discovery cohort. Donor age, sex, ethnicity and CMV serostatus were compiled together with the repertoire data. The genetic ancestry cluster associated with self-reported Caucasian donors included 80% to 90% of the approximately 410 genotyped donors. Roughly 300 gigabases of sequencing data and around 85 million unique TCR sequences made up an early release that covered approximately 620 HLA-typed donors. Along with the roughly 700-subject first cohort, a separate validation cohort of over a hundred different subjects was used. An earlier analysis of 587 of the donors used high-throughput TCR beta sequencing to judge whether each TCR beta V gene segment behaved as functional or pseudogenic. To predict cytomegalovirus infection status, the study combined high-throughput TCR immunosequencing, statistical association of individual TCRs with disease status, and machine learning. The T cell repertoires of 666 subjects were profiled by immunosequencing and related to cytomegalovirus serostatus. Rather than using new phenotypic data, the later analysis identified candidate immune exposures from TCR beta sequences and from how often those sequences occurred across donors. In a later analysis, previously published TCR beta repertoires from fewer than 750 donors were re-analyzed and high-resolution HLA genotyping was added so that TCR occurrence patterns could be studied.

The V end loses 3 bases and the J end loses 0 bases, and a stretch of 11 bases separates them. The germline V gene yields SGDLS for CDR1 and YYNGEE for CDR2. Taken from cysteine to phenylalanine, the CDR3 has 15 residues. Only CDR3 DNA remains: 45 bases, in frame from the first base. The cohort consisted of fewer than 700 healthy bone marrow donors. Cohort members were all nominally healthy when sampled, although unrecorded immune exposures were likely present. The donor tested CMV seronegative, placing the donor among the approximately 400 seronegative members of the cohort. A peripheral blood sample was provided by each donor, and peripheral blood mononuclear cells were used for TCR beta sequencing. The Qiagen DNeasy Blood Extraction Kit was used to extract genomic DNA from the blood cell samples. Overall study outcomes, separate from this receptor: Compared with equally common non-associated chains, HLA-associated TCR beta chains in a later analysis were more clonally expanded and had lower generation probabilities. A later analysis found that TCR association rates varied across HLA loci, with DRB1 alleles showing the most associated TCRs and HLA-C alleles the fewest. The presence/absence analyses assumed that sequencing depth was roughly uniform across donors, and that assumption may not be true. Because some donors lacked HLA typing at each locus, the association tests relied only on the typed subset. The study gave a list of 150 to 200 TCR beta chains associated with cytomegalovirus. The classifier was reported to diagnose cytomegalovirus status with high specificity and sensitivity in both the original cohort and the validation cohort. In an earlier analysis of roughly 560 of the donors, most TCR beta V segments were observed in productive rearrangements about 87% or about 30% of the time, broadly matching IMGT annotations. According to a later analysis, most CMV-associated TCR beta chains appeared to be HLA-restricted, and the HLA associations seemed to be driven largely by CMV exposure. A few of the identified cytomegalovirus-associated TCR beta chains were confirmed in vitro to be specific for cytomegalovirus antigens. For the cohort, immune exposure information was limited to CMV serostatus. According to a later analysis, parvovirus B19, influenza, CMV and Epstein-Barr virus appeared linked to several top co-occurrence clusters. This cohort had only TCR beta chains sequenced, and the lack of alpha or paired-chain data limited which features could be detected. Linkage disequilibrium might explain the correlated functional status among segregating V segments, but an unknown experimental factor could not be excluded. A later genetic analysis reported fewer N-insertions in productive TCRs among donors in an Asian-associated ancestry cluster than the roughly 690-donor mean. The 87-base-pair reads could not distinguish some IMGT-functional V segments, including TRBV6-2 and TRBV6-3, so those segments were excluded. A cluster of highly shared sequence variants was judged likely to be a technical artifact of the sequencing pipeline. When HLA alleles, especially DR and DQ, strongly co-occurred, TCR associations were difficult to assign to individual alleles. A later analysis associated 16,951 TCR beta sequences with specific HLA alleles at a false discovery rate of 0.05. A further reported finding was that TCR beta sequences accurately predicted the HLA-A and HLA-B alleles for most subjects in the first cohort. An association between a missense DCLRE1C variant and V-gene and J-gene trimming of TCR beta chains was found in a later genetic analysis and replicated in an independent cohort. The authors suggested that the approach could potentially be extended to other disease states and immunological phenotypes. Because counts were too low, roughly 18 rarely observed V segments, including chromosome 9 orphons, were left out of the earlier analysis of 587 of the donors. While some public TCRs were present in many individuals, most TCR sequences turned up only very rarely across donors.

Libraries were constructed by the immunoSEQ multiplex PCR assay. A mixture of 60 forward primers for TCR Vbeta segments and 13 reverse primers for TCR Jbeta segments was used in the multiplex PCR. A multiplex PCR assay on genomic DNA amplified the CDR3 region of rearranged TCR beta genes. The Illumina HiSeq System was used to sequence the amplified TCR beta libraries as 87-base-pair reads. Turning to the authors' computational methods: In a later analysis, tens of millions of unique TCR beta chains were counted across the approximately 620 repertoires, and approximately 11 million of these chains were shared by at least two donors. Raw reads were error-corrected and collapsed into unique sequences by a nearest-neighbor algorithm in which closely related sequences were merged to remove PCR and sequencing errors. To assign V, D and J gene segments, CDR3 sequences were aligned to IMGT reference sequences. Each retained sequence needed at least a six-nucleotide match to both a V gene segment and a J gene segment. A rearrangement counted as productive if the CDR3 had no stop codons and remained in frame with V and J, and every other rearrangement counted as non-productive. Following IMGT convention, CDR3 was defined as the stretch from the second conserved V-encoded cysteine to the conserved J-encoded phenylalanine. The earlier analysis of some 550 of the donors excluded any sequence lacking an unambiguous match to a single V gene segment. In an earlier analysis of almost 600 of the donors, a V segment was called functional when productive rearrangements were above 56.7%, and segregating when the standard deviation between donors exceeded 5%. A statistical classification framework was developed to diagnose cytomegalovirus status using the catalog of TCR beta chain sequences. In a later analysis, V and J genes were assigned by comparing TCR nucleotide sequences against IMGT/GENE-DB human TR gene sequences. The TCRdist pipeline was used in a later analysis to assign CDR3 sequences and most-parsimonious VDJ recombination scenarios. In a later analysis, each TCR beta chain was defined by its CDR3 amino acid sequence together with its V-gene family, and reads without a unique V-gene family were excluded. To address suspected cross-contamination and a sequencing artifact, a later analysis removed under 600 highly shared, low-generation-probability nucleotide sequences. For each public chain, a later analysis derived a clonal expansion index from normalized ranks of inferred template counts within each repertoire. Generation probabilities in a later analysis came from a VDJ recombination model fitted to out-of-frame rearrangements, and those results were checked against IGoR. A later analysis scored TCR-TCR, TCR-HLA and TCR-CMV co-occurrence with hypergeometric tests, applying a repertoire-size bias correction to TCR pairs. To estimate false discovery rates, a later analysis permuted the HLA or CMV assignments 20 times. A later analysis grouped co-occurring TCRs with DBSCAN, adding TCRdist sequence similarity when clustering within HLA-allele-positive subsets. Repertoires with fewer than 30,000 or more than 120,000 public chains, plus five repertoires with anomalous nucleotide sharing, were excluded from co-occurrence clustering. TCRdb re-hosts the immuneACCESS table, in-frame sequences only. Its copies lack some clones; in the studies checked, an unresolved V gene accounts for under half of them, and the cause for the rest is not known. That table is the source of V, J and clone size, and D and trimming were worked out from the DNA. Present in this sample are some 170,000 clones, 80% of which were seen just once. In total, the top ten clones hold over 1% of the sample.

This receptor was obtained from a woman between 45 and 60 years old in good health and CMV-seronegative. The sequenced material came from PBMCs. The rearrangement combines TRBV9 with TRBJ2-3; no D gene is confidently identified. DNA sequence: TGTGCCAGCAGCGCAAGGCGGCATAGCACAGATACGCAGTATTTT. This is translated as CASSARRHSTDTQYF.